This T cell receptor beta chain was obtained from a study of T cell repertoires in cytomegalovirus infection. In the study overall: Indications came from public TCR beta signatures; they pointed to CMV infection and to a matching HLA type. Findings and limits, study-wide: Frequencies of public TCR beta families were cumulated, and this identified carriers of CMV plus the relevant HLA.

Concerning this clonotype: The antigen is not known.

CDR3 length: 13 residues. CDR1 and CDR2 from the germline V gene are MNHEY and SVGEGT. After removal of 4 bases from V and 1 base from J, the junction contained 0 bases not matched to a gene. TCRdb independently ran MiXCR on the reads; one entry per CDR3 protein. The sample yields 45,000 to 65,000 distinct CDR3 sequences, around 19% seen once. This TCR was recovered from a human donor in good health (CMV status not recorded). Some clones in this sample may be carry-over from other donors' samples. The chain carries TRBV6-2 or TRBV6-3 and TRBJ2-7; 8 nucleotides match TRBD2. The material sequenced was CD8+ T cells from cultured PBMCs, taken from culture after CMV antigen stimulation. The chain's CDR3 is CASSSGGSYEQYF. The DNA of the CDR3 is TGTGCCAGCAGTTCGGGAGGGTCCTACGAGCAGTACTTC.